This TCR beta chain was obtained from a study of CD8 T cells in ankylosing spondylitis (dated 2017 in TCRdb). Regarding the research as a whole: The study set out to find disease-linked TCR variants by profiling T cell receptor beta repertoires in ankylosing spondylitis patients and healthy donors. Peripheral blood was sampled, and synovial fluid was additionally collected from ankylosing spondylitis patients. In total, the full study cohort was made up of some 110 healthy donors and 25 ankylosing spondylitis patients. Overall study results and their limits: The disease-linked clones had a CD8+ phenotype and were found at relatively low frequencies in peripheral blood. The disease-linked clones were reported to be significantly enriched in matched synovial fluid samples from ankylosing spondylitis patients. Some motif variants were previously reported in synovial fluid and blood of reactive arthritis patients, suggesting common disease-initiation mechanisms. A TCR beta motif made up of several highly homologous amino acid variants appeared to be characteristic of blood from ankylosing spondylitis patients.

Sequencing instrument: Illumina HiSeq 2500. Quantitative 5'-RACE with molecular barcodes was the method used to prepare the TCR beta libraries. The study's own analysis went as follows. A new computational method, built on a probabilistic model of VDJ rearrangement, was used to identify disease-linked TCR variants. Starting from the raw public reads, TCRdb applied fastp trimming at Q25, assembled clones with MiXCR and retained in-frame beta chains. Records with the same CDR3 protein are collapsed into one entry carrying the most frequent genes and DNA. V and J calls and clone size were set by TCRdb, not the authors. This sample comprises hundreds of thousands of distinct CDR3 sequences, approximately 7.6% of them detected only once. Roughly 5% of the sample rests with the top ten. The CDR3, from cysteine to phenylalanine, totals 15 residues. Just CDR3 DNA is preserved here, 45 bases in frame from base 1. Reading the germline V gene (reference sequence) gives CDR1 LNHNV and CDR2 YYDKDF. Trimming removed 0 bases from V and 4 bases from J, leaving 12 bases between the germline ends.

In its sample, this clonotype was seen many times. The clone's antigen remains unknown. No much larger clone exists at a distance of one base, and base qualities are not known. Sequencing was performed on blood, either unsorted or a sorted T cell fraction (not recorded which). The receptor comes from a female donor with ankylosing spondylitis or in good health (not recorded which). The chain joins TRBV15 to TRBJ1-1; TRBD1 might be the D gene, on 5 matching bases. The DNA reads TGTGCCACCAGCAGAGATAGGGGACTCCCCACTGAAGCTTTCTTT. It codes for CATSRDRGLPTEAFF.